This T cell receptor beta chain was sequenced in a study of T cell responses to AZD1222 COVID-19 vaccine. A note on this clone: Its specificity is unknown.

Germline V gene lookup returns CDR1 MNHEY and CDR2 SVGEGT. This CDR3 has 16 residues. Trimming shortened V by 6 bases and J by 3 bases, and 21 bases separated the two germline ends. Broader study findings: Reportedly, nearly half of unique spike TCRs recognized epitopes outside B.1.351/B.1.1.7 mutations. At 160-218 and 743-854, vaccine-associated CD4 TCRs were dominant, and they spanned spike. Scientists sampled the repertoires only once the peak T cell response had passed.

TCRdb keeps only in-frame clones here, not all; method: immunoSEQ multiplex PCR. Among roughly 180,000 clones listed, 85% to 90% were seen once. Sequencing used peripheral blood, obtained on day 0 of MenACWY control vaccination. The chain carries TRBV6-2 or TRBV6-3 and TRBJ2-7, with D possibly matching TRBD1 (5 bases). This receptor was identified in an adult in good health. DNA of the CDR3: TGTGCCAGCAGCTCCGTCGTAGCAGGGTACTACTACGAGCAGTACTTC. Residues: CASSSVVAGYYYEQYF.